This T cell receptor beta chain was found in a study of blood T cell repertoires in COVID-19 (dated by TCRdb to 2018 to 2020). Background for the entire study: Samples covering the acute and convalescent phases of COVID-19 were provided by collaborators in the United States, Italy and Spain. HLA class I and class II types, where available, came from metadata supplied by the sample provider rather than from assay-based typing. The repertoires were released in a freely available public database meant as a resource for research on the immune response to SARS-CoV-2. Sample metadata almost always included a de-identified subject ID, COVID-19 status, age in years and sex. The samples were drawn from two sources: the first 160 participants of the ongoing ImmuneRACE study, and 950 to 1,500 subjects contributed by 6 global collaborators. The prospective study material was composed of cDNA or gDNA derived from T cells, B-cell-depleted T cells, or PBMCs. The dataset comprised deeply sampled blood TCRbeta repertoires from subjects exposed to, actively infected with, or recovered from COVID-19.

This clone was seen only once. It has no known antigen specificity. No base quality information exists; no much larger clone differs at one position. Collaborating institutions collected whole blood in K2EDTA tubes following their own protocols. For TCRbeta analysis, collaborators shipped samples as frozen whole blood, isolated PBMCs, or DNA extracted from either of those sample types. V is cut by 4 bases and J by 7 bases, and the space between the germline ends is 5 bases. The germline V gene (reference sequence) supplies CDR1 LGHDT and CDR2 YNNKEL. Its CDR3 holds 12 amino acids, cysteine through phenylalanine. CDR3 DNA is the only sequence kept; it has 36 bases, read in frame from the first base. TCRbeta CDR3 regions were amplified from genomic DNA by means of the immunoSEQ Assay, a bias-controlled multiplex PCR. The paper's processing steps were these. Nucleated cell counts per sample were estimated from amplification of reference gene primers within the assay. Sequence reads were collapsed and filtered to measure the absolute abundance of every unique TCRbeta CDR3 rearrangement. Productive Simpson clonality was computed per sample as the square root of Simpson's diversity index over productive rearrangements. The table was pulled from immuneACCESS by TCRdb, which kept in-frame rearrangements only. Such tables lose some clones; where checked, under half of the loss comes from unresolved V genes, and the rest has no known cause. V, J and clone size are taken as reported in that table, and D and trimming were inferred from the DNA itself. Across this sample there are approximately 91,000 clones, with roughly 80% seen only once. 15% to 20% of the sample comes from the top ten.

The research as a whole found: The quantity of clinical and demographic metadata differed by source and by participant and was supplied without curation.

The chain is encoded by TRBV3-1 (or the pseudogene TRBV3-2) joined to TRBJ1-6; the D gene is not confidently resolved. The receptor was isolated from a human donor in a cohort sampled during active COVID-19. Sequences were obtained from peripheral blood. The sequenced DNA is TGTGCCAGCAGCCGGAGAAATTCACCCCTCCACTTT. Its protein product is CASSRRNSPLHF.